The clone carrying this TCR beta chain was found many times. Antigen specificity is unknown. The CDR3 contains 14 residues. CDR1 and CDR2 from the germline V gene are DFQATT and SNEGSKA (reference sequence). V dropped 2 bases and J dropped 0 bases, with 5 bases sitting between them. This sample was included in a study of metastatic and nonmetastatic thyroid tumors. Study summary: Across peripheral blood and tumor or nodule tissue samples taken from malignant and benign thyroid patients, the repertoires were compared with one another.

In the authors' methods: Researchers built a distant-metastasis classifier for papillary thyroid cancer that drew on CDR3 differences across clinicopathological groups. Via MiXCR, TCRdb re-called the PCR reads. The V and J calls and clone size are TCRdb's, not the authors'. The table records over 65,000 clones, around 13% of them present only once. No treatment of any kind had been given to any patient before thyroid surgery. Study-wide findings and caveats: A significant increase in TCR beta diversity was reportedly seen in malignant thyroid tumors relative to benign nodules, in blood and tumor.

This TCR derives from a female donor with papillary thyroid cancer or a benign thyroid nodule (not recorded which). Some clones in this sample may be carry-over from other donors' samples. The genes are TRBV20-1 and TRBJ1-6; D remains ambiguous. Sequenced material: tumor tissue. CDR3 coding DNA: TGCAGTGCTAGACCGAGCTCCTATAATTCACCCCTCCACTTT. This sequence encodes CSARPSSYNSPLHF.